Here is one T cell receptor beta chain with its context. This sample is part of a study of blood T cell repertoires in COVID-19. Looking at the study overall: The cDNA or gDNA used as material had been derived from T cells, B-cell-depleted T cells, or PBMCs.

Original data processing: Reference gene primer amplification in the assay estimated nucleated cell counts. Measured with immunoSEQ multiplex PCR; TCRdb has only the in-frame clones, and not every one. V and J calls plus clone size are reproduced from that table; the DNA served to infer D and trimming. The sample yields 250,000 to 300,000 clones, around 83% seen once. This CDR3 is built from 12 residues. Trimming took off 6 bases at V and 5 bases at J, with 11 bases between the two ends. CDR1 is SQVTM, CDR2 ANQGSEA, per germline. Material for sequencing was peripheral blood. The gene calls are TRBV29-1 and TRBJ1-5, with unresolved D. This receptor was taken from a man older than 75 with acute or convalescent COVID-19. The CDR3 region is CSVGNLDQPQHF. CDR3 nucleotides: TGCAGCGTCGGGAATTTGGATCAGCCCCAGCATTTT.